Shown below are 26 T cell receptor beta chains from a single sample sequenced in a study of graft-versus-host responses after intestinal transplantation. Data came from immunoSEQ multiplex PCR; TCRdb stores just in-frame clones and leaves some out. The sample gives 40,000 to 55,000 clones, 70% to 90% of which show up once; approximately 0.6% is in the top ten. Their cognate antigens are unknown. Sequencing used unstimulated CD4+ T cells sorted from spleen or lymph node cells, obtained before transplant. The receptors here all came from a human donor who was the organ donor for an intestinal transplant.

The V and J genes are TRBV27 and TRBJ1-4; perhaps TRBD1 as D (5 bases). The germline V and J ends were trimmed by 3 bases and 7 bases, with 15 bases remaining between them. The CDR3 totals 15 residues. Germline V CDR1 and CDR2: MNHEY, SMNVEV (reference sequence). The DNA of the CDR3 is TGTGCCAGCAGTTTGTCGGGGGAGATCACTGAAAAACTGTTTTTT. This codes for CASSLSGEITEKLFF. The full variable domain, in which reference TRBV27 and TRBJ1-4 provide the parts outside the CDR3, is EAQVTQNPRYLITVTGKKLTVTCSQNMNHEYMSWYRQDPGLGLRQIYYSMNVEVTDKGDVPEGYKVSRKEKRNFPLILESPSPNQTSLYFCASSLSGEITEKLFFGSGTQLSVL.

This sequence joins TRBV28 and TRBJ2-1; possible D gene TRBD2, 6 bases. Germline CDR1 is MDHEN and CDR2 is SYDVKM. There are 15 residues in the CDR3. The V end lost 5 bases, the J end lost 5 bases, and 16 bases lay between the germline ends. The CDR3 is CASSPPGLSHNEQFF. The CDR3 bases are TGTGCCAGCAGTCCACCGGGACTCAGTCACAATGAGCAGTTCTTC. Using reference TRBV28 and TRBJ2-1 for the parts outside the CDR3, the full variable domain is DVKVTQSSRYLVKRTGEKVFLECVQDMDHENMFWYRQDPGLGLRLIYFSYDVKMKEKGDIPEGYSVSREKKERFSLILESASTNQTSMYLCASSPPGLSHNEQFFGPGTRLTVL.

The chain couples TRBV28 to TRBJ2-7; 8 nucleotides agree with TRBD1. V shed 5 bases and J 12 bases; nucleotides not matched to a gene: 9. Germline CDR1 reads MDHEN; CDR2 reads SYDVKM. This CDR3 is 12 amino acids long. The CDR3 nucleotides are TGTGCCAGCAGTACCCGACAGGGGCTTCCGTACTTC. This gives the protein CASSTRQGLPYF.

This chain links TRBV18 with TRBJ2-2; D might be TRBD1 (5 bases). This CDR3 region has 16 residues. The germline V gene encodes CDR1 KGHSH and CDR2 LQKENI. The V end lost 4 bases, the J end lost 2 bases, and 14 bases lay between the germline ends. This chain's CDR3 is CASSLWGRTNTGELFF. Here the CDR3 DNA reads TGTGCCAGCTCACTTTGGGGCAGAACTAACACCGGGGAGCTGTTTTTT.

This clone was seen once. V gene TRBV6-4 combines with J gene TRBJ2-3, with TRBD2 as a possible D gene (6 bases). Between the trimmed V and J ends, which lost 7 bases and 1 base, there was a span of 15 bases. The CDR3 is 15 residues long. Looked up from germline, CDR1 is MRHNA and CDR2 is SNTAGT. The DNA for the CDR3 is TGTGCCAGCACCGACGGGAGCGGAGGCACAGATACGCAGTATTTT. As protein: CASTDGSGGTDTQYF.

The genes are TRBV28 and TRBJ2-7; 9 nucleotides agree with TRBD1. The germline V gene encodes CDR1 MDHEN and CDR2 SYDVKM. The CDR3 contains 13 residues. V lost 7 bases and J lost 4; bases outside the gene matches: 5. The CDR3, as DNA: TGTGCCAGCACCACAGGGGGCTGGTACGAGCAGTACTTC. Translation gives CASTTGGWYEQYF.

This clone was recorded a few times. J is TRBJ2-7 and V is TRBV5-4; 16 bases align to TRBD2. The CDR3 consists of 18 residues. CDR1 and CDR2 from the germline V gene are SGHNT and YYREEE (reference sequence). Germline trimming cut 3 bases from V and 5 bases from J; bases unmatched to any gene: 11. Written as DNA, the CDR3 is TGTGCCAGCAGCTCGCCGGGACTAGCGGGAGGGCCTGTTAACGAGCAGTACTTC. Protein sequence: CASSSPGLAGGPVNEQYF.

With respect to this clone: At one end the junction does not follow the germline gene, possibly because of a read error. The V and J genes are TRBV27 and TRBJ2-5; TRBD2 agrees at 9 bases. CDR3 size: 16 residues. From germline, CDR1 is MNHEY and CDR2 SMNVEV (reference sequence). CDR3 coding DNA: TGTGCCAGCTACCCTTTAGCGGGAGACCGCCAAAAGACCCAGTACTTC. It translates to CASYPLAGDRQKTQYF.

The chain is built from TRBV6-5 and TRBJ1-5; 7 nucleotides line up with TRBD1. Germline V lookup: CDR1 MNHEY, CDR2 SVGAGI. The CDR3 contains 14 residues. Trimming took 6 bases from V and 4 from J; bases not matched to a gene: 6. This CDR3 reads CASRPGQINQPQHF. CDR3 nucleotide sequence: TGTGCCAGCAGACCGGGACAGATAAATCAGCCCCAGCATTTT.

This clone was seen only a few times. This chain joins TRBV6-5 and TRBJ1-1; weak D call: TRBD1 (5 bases). Trimming took off 0 bases at V and 8 bases at J, with 7 bases between the two ends. Germline CDR1 is MNHEY and CDR2 is SVGAGI. The CDR3 has 12 residues. CDR3 sequence: CASSYSQGEAFF. CDR3 sequence (DNA): TGTGCCAGCAGTTACTCGCAGGGAGAAGCTTTCTTT.

V and J are TRBV5-1 and TRBJ1-1, with 11 bases fitting TRBD1. Germline V gene sequence: CDR1 SGHRS, CDR2 YFSETQ. The junction had 8 bases not matched to a gene; V was cut back by 4 bases and J by 3 bases. The CDR3 contains 16 residues. The DNA for the CDR3 is TGCGCCAGCAGCCAGGGACAGGGGGGTTTAGACACTGAAGCTTTCTTT. Translating gives CASSQGQGGLDTEAFF. The full variable domain, rest sourced from reference TRBV5-1 and TRBJ1-1, is KAGVTQTPRYLIKTRGQQVTLSCSPISGHRSVSWYQQTPGQGLQFLFEYFSETQRNKGNFPGRFSGRQFSNSRSEMNVSTLELGDSALYLCASSQGQGGLDTEAFFGQGTRLTVV.

The chain combines TRBV5-5 with TRBJ2-3; D is undetermined. CDR3 length: 13 amino acids. V was cut by 2 bases and J by 2 bases, with 6 bases left in between. From germline, CDR1 is SGHKS and CDR2 YYEKEE (reference sequence). CDR3 protein: CASSLSYTDTQYF. For the CDR3, the DNA is TGTGCCAGCAGCTTAAGCTACACAGATACGCAGTATTTT.

The chain couples TRBV14 to TRBJ1-4; the D is unclear. The V and J ends lost 4 bases and 0 bases respectively, with 9 bases between them. The germline gives CDR1 SGHDN, CDR2 FVKESK. The CDR3 runs 15 residues. CDR3 residues: CASSRQLATNEKLFF. CDR3 coding DNA: TGTGCCAGCAGCCGACAATTAGCAACTAATGAAAAACTGTTTTTT. Combining the CDR3 with reference TRBV14 and TRBJ1-4 gives the whole variable domain EAGVTQFPSHSVIEKGQTVTLRCDPISGHDNLYWYRRVMGKEIKFLLHFVKESKQDESGMPNNRFLAERTGGTYSTLKVQPAELEDSGVYFCASSRQLATNEKLFFGSGTQLSVL.

V gene TRBV6-5 combines with J gene TRBJ2-1; 10 bases agree with TRBD2. Germline assignment: CDR1 MNHEY and CDR2 SVGAGI. This CDR3 spans 16 amino acids. V shed 1 base and J 5 bases; nucleotides not matched to a gene: 5. CDR3 bases: TGTGCCAGCAGTTACTTACTAGCGGGAATTAACAATGAGCAGTTCTTC. Translating gives CASSYLLAGINNEQFF.

In its sample, this clone was seen once. The V gene is TRBV6-4, the J gene TRBJ2-2; TRBD1 aligns across 7 bases. CDR1 and CDR2 (germline): MRHNA, SNTAGT. Trimming at V came to 3 bases and at J to 0 bases, leaving 1 base not matched to a gene. The CDR3 spans 15 residues. The CDR3 DNA follows: TGTGCCAGCAGTGAAGGGGGCGCGAACACCGGGGAGCTGTTTTTT. Protein: CASSEGGANTGELFF.

The V and J genes are TRBV28 and TRBJ2-7; 10 bases line up with TRBD1. Germline-derived CDR1 and CDR2 are MDHEN and SYDVKM. The CDR3 is 14 amino acids. V lost 5 bases and J lost 4; bases outside the gene matches: 5. The CDR3 protein is CASSPWTGGYEQYF. CDR3 nucleotide sequence: TGTGCCAGCAGTCCTTGGACAGGGGGATACGAGCAGTACTTC.

The rearrangement uses TRBV5-1 and TRBJ2-1; tentative D call: TRBD2 (7 bases). V was shortened by 0 bases and J by 4 bases, with 11 bases between the two germline ends. The CDR3 has 15 amino acids. CDR1 is SGHRS, CDR2 YFSETQ, per germline. CDR3 residues: CASSLGGGYYNEQFF. CDR3 DNA sequence: TGCGCCAGCAGCTTGGGGGGGGGCTATTACAATGAGCAGTTCTTC.

The rearrangement joins TRBV28 to TRBJ2-7; tentatively, D is TRBD1 (6 bases). Trimming took off 2 bases at V and 4 bases at J, with 15 bases between the two ends. Germline values: CDR1 MDHEN, CDR2 SYDVKM. This CDR3 comprises 15 residues. CDR3 sequence: CASSLLGTKPYEQYF. The CDR3 DNA sequence: TGTGCCAGCAGTTTACTCGGGACAAAGCCTTACGAGCAGTACTTC.

The CDR3 sequence is CASSQERYPSGRFTDTQYF. DNA for the CDR3: TGCGCCAGCAGCCAAGAAAGGTACCCTAGCGGGAGGTTCACAGATACGCAGTATTTT. The chain has TRBV4-1 and TRBJ2-3, with 11 bases lining up with TRBD2. The CDR3 has 19 amino acids. Per germline, CDR1 MGHRA and CDR2 YSYEKL. The ends lost 0 bases at V and 2 bases at J; junction bases unmatched: 10.

The chain is built from TRBV6-5 and TRBJ2-1; no clear D. The CDR3 has 16 amino acids. Germline CDR1 reads MNHEY; CDR2 reads SVGAGI. Trimming stripped 4 bases from V and 0 bases from J, with 13 bases between. The CDR3, as DNA: TGTGCCAGCAGTTCCCAGTATGATACCTCCTACAATGAGCAGTTCTTC. Translation gives CASSSQYDTSYNEQFF.

CDR3 in DNA: TGTGCCAGCAGTGAATGGGGTCGAGGGGGCAATAGTGGCTACACCTTC. Protein product: CASSEWGRGGNSGYTF. The rearrangement joins TRBV6-1 to TRBJ1-2; 7 nucleotides align to TRBD1. After removal of 2 bases from V and 7 bases from J, the junction contained 13 bases not matched to a gene. The CDR3 is 16 residues long. Germline V gives CDR1 MNHNS, CDR2 SASEGT.

This clone came up once. The chain links TRBV6-1 to TRBJ1-1; 8 bases align to TRBD1. V lost 6 bases to trimming and J lost 1 base; unmatched junction nucleotides: 7. The CDR3 length is 15 residues. The V gene's germline CDR1 is MNHNS and CDR2 SASEGT. In nucleotides, the CDR3 is TGTGCCAGCAGCCTGACTCAGGGGGCGAACACTGAAGCTTTCTTT. This translates into CASSLTQGANTEAFF.

The J gene is TRBJ2-1, the V gene TRBV21-1; the table's D call, TRBD2, has no DNA check behind it. TRBV21-1 is a recognized pseudogene. CDR3 length: 15 amino acids. The CDR3 region is CASSNETSGYNEQFF. CDR3 DNA sequence: TGTGCCAGCAGCAATGAGACTAGCGGGTACAATGAGCAGTTCTTC.

The chain is built from TRBV29-1 and TRBJ1-1; no reliable D call. From germline, CDR1 is SQVTM and CDR2 ANQGSEA. The CDR3 extends over 12 amino acids. V was pared by 4 bases and J by 3 bases, with 9 bases between. Here the CDR3 DNA reads TGCAGCGTTGCTGGGAGAGACACTGAAGCTTTCTTT. Translated: CSVAGRDTEAFF.

V is TRBV6-4 and J is TRBJ1-5; D is ambiguous. The CDR3 length is 13 residues. Germline CDR1 and CDR2: MRHNA and SNTAGT. Trimming shortened V by 6 bases and J by 5 bases, and 11 bases separated the two germline ends. CDR3 region: CASSPREDQPQHF. CDR3 nucleotide sequence: TGTGCCAGCAGCCCCCGGGAAGATCAGCCCCAGCATTTT.

The rearrangement links TRBV28 to TRBJ2-3; 7 bases fit TRBD2. The CDR3 covers 16 residues. The J segment lost 3 bases and the V segment lost 7 bases, leaving 13 bases of the junction unmatched. The germline CDR1 and CDR2 sequences are MDHEN and SYDVKM. Here the CDR3 reads CASTDFLWRETDTQYF. The CDR3 DNA is TGTGCCAGCACCGACTTTCTCTGGCGGGAGACAGATACGCAGTATTTT.